In this sample, the clone carrying this TCR beta chain turned up a few times. Antigen: not known. Patients with uncontrolled infections, other autoimmune diseases, pregnancy or lactation were excluded. The data were taken from a study of T cells in Graves' hyperthyroidism and ophthalmopathy. Notes on the study in general: Prediction of ophthalmopathy progression came a median around 6 months pre-onset. A model built on 13 V-J features separated ophthalmopathy from stable hyperthyroidism.

RNA transcripts provided the source from which TCR beta CDR3 regions were amplified. The TCR CDR3 first-round RT-PCR relied on the HTBI primer set. A single record per CDR3 protein comes from TCRdb applying MiXCR to the multiplex PCR reads. Among about 420,000 distinct CDR3 sequences, approximately 13% were seen once, and the ten largest hold about 5%. V dropped 5 bases and J dropped 12; count of bases not matched to a gene: 14. The CDR3 loop spans 15 amino acids. In germline, CDR1 is LNHDA, CDR2 SQIVND (reference sequence). The chain recombines TRBV19 with TRBJ2-1, with TRBD1 identical over 9 bases. The sequence derives from a young woman with Graves' hyperthyroidism. The sequenced sample consisted of blood. The DNA for the CDR3 is TGTGCCAGTAGTTTGGGGACAGGGAGCCCGATCAGGCAGTTCTTC. This encodes CASSLGTGSPIRQFF.